This T cell receptor beta chain is from a study of cytomegalovirus exposure and HLA in healthy donors. Per germline, CDR1 MDHEN and CDR2 SYDVKM. The CDR3 contains 16 residues. The V end lost 1 base, the J end lost 4 bases, and 14 bases lay between the germline ends. The study, taken as a whole, reports: Immune exposure data for these donors was limited to CMV serostatus. Later analysis demonstrated an association between a missense DCLRE1C variant and TCR beta V- and J-gene trimming.

Researchers ran the PCR with 60 Vbeta and 13 Jbeta primers. Produced via immunoSEQ multiplex PCR; TCRdb's table is partial and in-frame only. This sample carries around 120,000 clones, 79% of them seen once, and the ten largest clones take 1.5% to 2.5%. Worth noting for this clone: The antigen remains undetermined.

The gene calls are TRBV28 and TRBJ1-3, with no clear D. The sequence was collected from a man between 18 and 35 years old in good health and CMV-seronegative. Sequencing was performed on PBMCs. CDR3 coding DNA: TGTGCCAGCAGTTTATTTTTGGCAGGCTCGGGAAACACCATATATTTT. It is translated as CASSLFLAGSGNTIYF.